This T cell receptor beta chain appears in the sequencing data of a study of CD8 T cells in Susac syndrome. The CDR3 is 13 amino acids. V was trimmed by 2 bases and J by 11 bases, leaving 15 bases between them. Looked up from germline, CDR1 is SGHTA and CDR2 is FQGTGA. Random hexamers served to reverse transcribe roughly 0.5 to 1 ug RNA. TCRdb analysed the immunoSEQ multiplex PCR reads with MiXCR anew, one entry per CDR3 protein. This sample carries some 50,000 distinct CDR3 sequences, more than 85% of them seen once, and the ten largest clones take 0.75%. The sequenced sample consisted of CD8+ T cells from PBMCs. The receptor comes from a human donor with Susac syndrome. The V gene is TRBV7-3, the J gene TRBJ1-1; no clear D. CDR3 coding DNA: TGTGCCAGCAGCTTAGCCCCGGCCCAGGAGGCTTTCTTT. This translates into CASSLAPAQEAFF.